The next 15 T cell receptor beta chains were all read from a single sample in a study of T cell responses to AZD1222 COVID-19 vaccine. This table comes from immunoSEQ multiplex PCR, and its TCRdb copy is limited to in-frame clones, with some not included. Of about 55,000 clones detected, around 90% appear once; the ten largest clones hold 3.9%. The sample was peripheral blood, taken on day 0 of AZD1222 vaccination. These TCRs come from an adult in good health.

This clone has a single count. The chain carries TRBV19 and TRBJ1-5, with D possibly matching TRBD1 (5 bases). The CDR3 sequence is 13 residues long. Per germline, CDR1 LNHDA and CDR2 SQIVND (reference sequence). Trimming took 8 bases from V and 3 from J, leaving 11 bases between them. CDR3: CASLKGNNQPQHF. CDR3 sequence (DNA): TGTGCCAGTCTGAAGGGGAACAATCAGCCCCAGCATTTT. The full variable domain, completed using reference TRBV19 and TRBJ1-5, is DGGITQSPKYLFRKEGQNVTLSCEQNLNHDAMYWYRQDPGQGLRLIYYSQIVNDFQKGDIAEGYSVSREKKESFPLTVTSAQKNPTAFYLCASLKGNNQPQHFGDGTRLSIL.

V is TRBV7-2 and J is TRBJ1-5; D call uncertain. V was clipped by 1 base and J by 0 bases, with 7 bases between them. Germline CDR1 is SGHTA and CDR2 is FQGNSA. The CDR3 length is 15 residues. The CDR3 reads CASSLDPLSNQPQHF. The CDR3 DNA reads TGTGCCAGCAGCTTAGACCCCCTTAGCAATCAGCCCCAGCATTTT.

This clone was counted only a few times. V gene TRBV7-6 combines with J gene TRBJ2-1; the match to TRBD1 covers 9 bases. CDR3 length: 15 amino acids. From germline, CDR1 is SGHVS and CDR2 FNYEAQ. V gave up 4 bases and J gave up 8 bases; unmatched junction bases: 9. The CDR3 reads CASSSPGQGLDEQFF. For the CDR3, the DNA is TGTGCCAGCAGCTCTCCGGGACAGGGTTTGGATGAGCAGTTCTTC.

This chain's CDR3 is CASNARRGANTDTQYF. CDR3 in DNA: TGTGCCAGCAATGCCCGGAGGGGGGCCAACACAGATACGCAGTATTTT. V is TRBV2 and J is TRBJ2-3, with D perhaps assigned TRBD1 or TRBD2 (6 bases each). V lost 7 bases, J lost 2 bases, and 19 bases lay in between. The CDR3 runs 16 residues. Germline V lookup: CDR1 SNHLY, CDR2 FYNNEI.

This clone was recorded only once. V is TRBV2 and J is TRBJ1-3; D is unresolved. This CDR3 region has 15 residues. Germline-derived CDR1 and CDR2 are SNHLY and FYNNEI. The V end lost 1 base, the J end lost 0 bases, and 7 bases lay between the germline ends. The CDR3 DNA is TGTGCCAGCAGTGAAGGCAGCACCTCTGGAAACACCATATATTTT. Its protein is CASSEGSTSGNTIYF.

CDR3 residues: CASSEALRATDRTYEQYF. DNA for the CDR3: TGTGCCAGCAGTGAAGCTCTTCGAGCAACTGACAGAACCTACGAGCAGTACTTC. This sequence joins TRBV6-1 and TRBJ2-7; maybe TRBD1 (5 bases). The germline V gene encodes CDR1 MNHNS and CDR2 SASEGT. The CDR3 consists of 18 residues. V lost 0 bases and J 2 bases, leaving 20 bases between the germline ends.

This chain joins TRBV7-9 and TRBJ1-1, with a tentative D call TRBD1 (5 bases). Trimming removed 6 bases from V and 10 bases from J, with 21 bases in between. The V gene's germline CDR1 is SEHNR and CDR2 FQNEAQ (reference sequence). This CDR3 spans 14 amino acids. The CDR3, as DNA: TGTGCCAGCAGTGCCTCGGAGGGGCCGTCAGGAGCTTTCTTT. It is translated as CASSASEGPSGAFF.

The chain carries TRBV2 and TRBJ2-3; the D is unclear. The CDR3 totals 13 residues. CDR1 is SNHLY and CDR2 is FYNNEI in the germline V gene. The germline V and J ends were trimmed by 3 bases and 4 bases, with 8 bases remaining between them. The CDR3 region is CASSDRPPDTQYF. The CDR3 nucleotides are TGTGCCAGCAGTGACAGACCCCCAGATACGCAGTATTTT.

The chain uses TRBV9 and TRBJ2-3; no clear D. Trimming shortened V by 0 bases and J by 0 bases, and 11 bases separated the two germline ends. The CDR3 has 16 residues. CDR1 SGDLS and CDR2 YYNGEE come from the germline V gene. CDR3 sequence reads: CASSVAGLPSTDTQYF. In DNA, the CDR3 is TGTGCCAGCAGCGTAGCTGGCCTCCCTAGCACAGATACGCAGTATTTT.

This chain links TRBV15 with TRBJ2-1; 7 positions match TRBD2. Per the germline V gene, CDR1 is LNHNV and CDR2 is YYDKDF (reference sequence). This CDR3 comprises 17 residues. V shed 3 bases, J shed 0 bases, and the junction held 8 bases outside the gene matches. The CDR3 DNA sequence: TGTGCCACCAGCAGCGGGAGGATAGGTTCCTCCTACAATGAGCAGTTCTTC. Encoded protein: CATSSGRIGSSYNEQFF.

This chain connects TRBV7-9 to TRBJ1-6; 7 positions match TRBD1. The CDR3 extends over 13 amino acids. After removal of 5 bases from V and 10 bases from J, the junction contained 5 bases not matched to a gene. Germline CDR1 reads SEHNR; CDR2 reads FQNEAQ (reference sequence). CDR3 protein: CASSPDRESPLHF. In DNA form, the CDR3 reads TGTGCCAGCAGCCCCGACAGGGAATCACCCCTCCACTTT. Full variable domain (outside the CDR3, taken from reference TRBV7-9 and TRBJ1-6): DTGVSQNPRHKITKRGQNVTFRCDPISEHNRLYWYRQTLGQGPEFLTYFQNEAQLEKSRLLSDRFSAERPKGSFSTLEIQRTEQGDSAMYLCASSPDRESPLHFGNGTRLTVT.

The V call is TRBV3-1 (or the pseudogene TRBV3-2), the J call TRBJ1-6; D call uncertain. This CDR3 contains 14 residues. The germline gives CDR1 LGHDT, CDR2 YNNKEL (reference sequence). The V end was cut by 1 base, the J end by 8 bases, with 9 bases between. The CDR3 DNA follows: TGTGCCAGCAGCCAAGTGGGCAGCGATTCACCCCTCCACTTT. Its protein is CASSQVGSDSPLHF.

The V gene is TRBV7-2, the J gene TRBJ2-2; TRBD1 is a possible D gene (7 bases). Germline CDR1 SGHTA, CDR2 FQGNSA. This CDR3 comprises 19 residues. With 1 base removed from V and 1 base from J, the gap between germline ends came to 19 bases. CDR3 nucleotide sequence: TGTGCCAGCAGCTTAGGGAAATTCAGGGGGGTGGGGAACACCGGGGAGCTGTTTTTT. Residues: CASSLGKFRGVGNTGELFF.

The chain recombines TRBV15 with TRBJ2-7; D is perhaps TRBD1 (5 bases). Germline V gene data show CDR1 as LNHNV and CDR2 as YYDKDF (reference sequence). The CDR3 is 14 residues long. Trimming removed 3 bases at V and 1 base at J, with 10 bases between. CDR3 sequence (DNA): TGTGCCACCAGCAGCTACAGGAGTTCCTACGAGCAGTACTTC. It is translated as CATSSYRSSYEQYF.

The V call is TRBV5-1, the J call TRBJ1-5; weak D call: TRBD1 (5 bases). Germline lookup yields CDR1 SGHRS and CDR2 YFSETQ. This CDR3 has 14 amino acids. V lost 1 base, J lost 2 bases, and 7 bases lay in between. CDR3 loop: CASSLLGGNQPQHF. CDR3 nucleotides: TGCGCCAGCAGCTTGTTAGGGGGCAATCAGCCCCAGCATTTT.